The next 16 T cell receptor beta chains were all read from a single sample in a study of blood T cell repertoires in COVID-19. Assay used: immunoSEQ multiplex PCR; TCRdb lists only in-frame clones, some missing. The sample has 45,000 to 50,000 clones, 65% to 80% seen once. Sequencing was done on a sample of peripheral blood. These receptors were collected from a human donor with active or convalescent COVID-19. The donor label of this sample is uncertain.

This sequence joins TRBV6-4 and TRBJ2-1; D perhaps matches TRBD2 (5 bases). There are 11 residues in the CDR3. Looked up from germline, CDR1 is MRHNA and CDR2 is SNTAGT. The ends were cut back, 5 bases at V and 9 bases at J, with 8 bases in the middle. CDR3: CASSSGFEQFF. The CDR3 bases are TGTGCCAGCAGTTCGGGATTTGAGCAGTTCTTC.

This chain joins TRBV7-2 and TRBJ2-2; D perhaps matches TRBD1 (6 bases). Germline-derived CDR1 and CDR2 are SGHTA and FQGNSA. The CDR3 totals 11 residues. Trimming pared 11 bases from V and 5 bases from J, leaving 9 bases between. CDR3 bases: TGTGCCTTCCAGGGGACCGGGGAGCTGTTTTTT. The encoded protein is CAFQGTGELFF.

The chain carries TRBV1 and TRBJ1-5; the table's D call of TRBD1 was not tested on the DNA. TRBV1 is an annotated pseudogene. The CDR3 has 13 amino acids. The CDR3 DNA follows: TGCACCAGCGGGTGGCAGGGCAATCAGCCCCAGCATTTT. This encodes CTSGWQGNQPQHF.

The rearrangement joins TRBV5-6 to TRBJ2-5; D is possibly TRBD1 (5 bases). Germline CDR1 SGHDT, CDR2 YYEEEE. Trimming shortened V by 4 bases and J by 7 bases, and 14 bases separated the two germline ends. The CDR3 spans 13 residues. The CDR3 DNA reads as TGTGCCAGCAGCCGTTCAGGGTGGGGGACCCAGTACTTC. Translating gives CASSRSGWGTQYF.

In its sample, this clone was seen a few times. The sample carries other DNA sequences with the same CDR3. The chain uses TRBV7-2 and TRBJ2-1; 13 positions agree with TRBD2. Germline CDR1 and CDR2: SGHTA and FQGNSA. The CDR3 is 15 amino acids. V shed 2 bases, J shed 7 bases, and the junction held 2 bases outside the gene matches. CDR3 in amino acids: CASSLPTSGRNEQFF. Here the CDR3 DNA reads TGTGCCAGCAGCTTACCGACTAGCGGGAGGAATGAGCAGTTCTTC. Complete variable domain (other parts from reference TRBV7-2 and TRBJ2-1): GAGVSQSPSNKVTEKGKDVELRCDPISGHTALYWYRQSLGQGLEFLIYFQGNSAPDKSGLPSDRFSAERTGGSVSTLTIQRTQQEDSAVYLCASSLPTSGRNEQFFGPGTRLTVL.

This chain links TRBV5-4 with TRBJ2-2, with 7 bases lining up with TRBD2. The CDR3 spans 15 residues. Per germline, CDR1 SGHNT and CDR2 YYREEE (reference sequence). The ends lost 0 bases at V and 6 bases at J; junction bases unmatched: 5. For the CDR3, the DNA is TGTGCCAGCAGCTTGGCCGGGAGGTCAGCCGGGGAGCTGTTTTTT. Its protein is CASSLAGRSAGELFF.

The V and J genes are TRBV5-1 and TRBJ2-7, with D tentatively TRBD1 (6 bases). CDR3 size: 14 residues. V lost 4 bases and J lost 2, with 13 bases in between. In germline, CDR1 is SGHRS, CDR2 YFSETQ. The CDR3 bases are TGCGCCAGCAGCGAAACAGGGTCCCCCTACGAGCAGTACTTC. Protein product: CASSETGSPYEQYF.

The V call is TRBV7-3, the J call TRBJ2-1, with TRBD2 identical over 10 bases. Per germline, CDR1 SGHTA and CDR2 FQGTGA. J gave up 5 bases and V 2 bases, and 3 bases lay outside the gene matches. This CDR3 region has 15 residues. In DNA form, the CDR3 reads TGTGCCAGCAGCTTAGTAGCGGGAGGTAACAATGAGCAGTTCTTC. Translated, it gives CASSLVAGGNNEQFF.

This chain joins TRBV6-1 and TRBJ1-5, with 7 bases aligning to TRBD1. This CDR3 contains 16 residues. CDR1 is MNHNS, CDR2 SASEGT, per germline. J was trimmed by 5 bases and V by 3 bases; bases with no gene match: 10. The CDR3 DNA sequence: TGTGCCAGCAGTGATGGCCCCCGGGACAGACATCAGCCCCAGCATTTT. Its protein product is CASSDGPRDRHQPQHF.

Only a few counts were recorded for this clone. The V and J genes are TRBV5-1 and TRBJ1-1; 7 nucleotides agree with TRBD1. Germline V gives CDR1 SGHRS, CDR2 YFSETQ. CDR3 length: 15 amino acids. The junction had 4 bases not matched to a gene; V was cut back by 0 bases and J by 2 bases. In nucleotides, the CDR3 is TGCGCCAGCAGCTTGGGAGGGACAGACAACACTGAAGCTTTCTTT. Amino acid sequence: CASSLGGTDNTEAFF.

V is TRBV29-1 and J is TRBJ2-3, with D perhaps TRBD2 (6 bases). Trimming left V 1 base short and J 8 bases short, with 16 bases between. This CDR3 contains 14 residues. Germline V gene sequence: CDR1 SQVTM, CDR2 ANQGSEA. CDR3 amino acids: CSVEVSTSGGTQYF. DNA of the CDR3: TGCAGCGTTGAAGTTTCCACCTCCGGGGGTACGCAGTATTTT.

The chain recombines TRBV5-4 with TRBJ2-2, with TRBD2 identical over 7 bases. Germline-derived CDR1 and CDR2 are SGHNT and YYREEE (reference sequence). Trimming took 1 base from V and 3 from J; bases not matched to a gene: 0. This CDR3 has 14 residues. The CDR3, as DNA: TGTGCCAGCAGCTTGCGGGGGGACACCGGGGAGCTGTTTTTT. It codes for CASSLRGDTGELFF.

This chain uses TRBV14 with TRBJ1-2; tentative D call: TRBD1 (6 bases). Germline lookup yields CDR1 SGHDN and CDR2 FVKESK. V lost 0 bases, J lost 6 bases, and 11 bases lay in between. The CDR3 runs 14 residues. The DNA of the CDR3 is TGTGCCAGCAGCCAAGAATCCAGGGGTCATGGCTACACCTTC. It encodes CASSQESRGHGYTF.

The chain employs TRBV4-3 and TRBJ1-4; 11 bases map to TRBD1. The CDR3 totals 16 residues. After removal of 2 bases from V and 8 bases from J, the junction contained 7 bases not matched to a gene. From germline, CDR1 is LGHNA and CDR2 YSLEER. The CDR3 sequence: CASSQHPGQGGEKLFF. CDR3 DNA sequence: TGCGCCAGCAGCCAACATCCGGGACAGGGGGGGGAAAAACTGTTTTTT.

The chain employs TRBV2 and TRBJ2-5; 10 nucleotides line up with TRBD2. The junction had 8 bases not matched to a gene; V was cut back by 6 bases and J by 4 bases. The CDR3 runs 15 residues. Looked up from germline, CDR1 is SNHLY and CDR2 is FYNNEI. CDR3 protein: CASSSASGRGETQYF. The CDR3 DNA follows: TGTGCCAGCAGCTCCGCTAGCGGGAGAGGAGAGACCCAGTACTTC.

The chain employs TRBV6-2 or TRBV6-3 and TRBJ1-2, with D perhaps matching TRBD1 (6 bases). The V and J ends lost 5 bases and 4 bases respectively, with 17 bases between them. This CDR3 is 15 amino acids long. Germline assignment: CDR1 MNHEY and CDR2 SVGEGT. CDR3 bases: TGTGCCAGCAGTCCAGGACAGTTGCAGTCCTATGGCTACACCTTC. This sequence encodes CASSPGQLQSYGYTF.